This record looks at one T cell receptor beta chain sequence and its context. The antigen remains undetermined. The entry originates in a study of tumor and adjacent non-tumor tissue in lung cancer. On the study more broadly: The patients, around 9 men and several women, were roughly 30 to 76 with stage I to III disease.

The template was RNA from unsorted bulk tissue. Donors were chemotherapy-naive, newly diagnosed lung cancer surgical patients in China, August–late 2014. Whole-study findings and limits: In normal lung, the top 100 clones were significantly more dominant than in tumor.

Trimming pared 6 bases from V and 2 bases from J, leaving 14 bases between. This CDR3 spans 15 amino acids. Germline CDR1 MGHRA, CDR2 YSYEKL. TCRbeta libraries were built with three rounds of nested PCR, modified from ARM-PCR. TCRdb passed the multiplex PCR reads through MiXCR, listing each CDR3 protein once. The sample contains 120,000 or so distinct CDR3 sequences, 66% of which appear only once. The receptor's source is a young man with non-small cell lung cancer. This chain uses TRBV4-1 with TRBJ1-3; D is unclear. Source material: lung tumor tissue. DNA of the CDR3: TGCGCCAGCAGTCAATCTCCCGGGACTGGAAACACCATATATTTT. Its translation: CASSQSPGTGNTIYF.